A selection of T cell receptor beta chains follows, all from one sample in a study of control samples from healthy donors and cancer patients. Repertoires were generated with immunoSEQ multiplex PCR, while TCRdb's copy carries only in-frame clones and drops some. The table records around 190,000 clones, 85% to 90% of them present only once. The sample comprised blood. The receptors derive from a woman aged 45-60 years in good health. Each CDR3 is given with its conserved first and last residue. Each record gives: V gene, clone size, J gene, D gene, CDR3 DNA, CDR3 protein. A D gene is named only where the DNA matches it firmly. Expanded clones are given a class, and other clones once, few, many or no size at all.

v_gene: TRBV4-1
abundance: NA
j_gene: TRBJ2-1
d_gene: TRBD2
CDR3nt: TGCGCCAGCACCAAGTCAGCGGCCTCTCTAGCGGACCCCTACAATGAGCAGTTCTTC
CDR3aa: CASTKSAASLADPYNEQFF

v_gene: TRBV3-1/TRBV3-2
abundance: NA
j_gene: TRBJ2-7
d_gene: TRBD1
CDR3nt: TGTGCCAGCAGCCAATGGCAGGGGGCAGGGGAGCAGTACTTC
CDR3aa: CASSQWQGAGEQYF

v_gene: TRBV7-3
abundance: NA
j_gene: TRBJ1-1
d_gene: NA
CDR3nt: TGTGCCAGCAGCTTATCTGGAACAGTGAACACTGAAGCTTTCTTT
CDR3aa: CASSLSGTVNTEAFF

v_gene: TRBV18
abundance: NA
j_gene: TRBJ1-3
d_gene: NA
CDR3nt: TGTGCCAGCTCACCACCGGTCCGACCGACCTCTGGAAACACCATATATTTT
CDR3aa: CASSPPVRPTSGNTIYF

v_gene: TRBV10-3
abundance: once
j_gene: TRBJ1-3
d_gene: TRBD1
CDR3nt: TGTGCCATCAGCCGGACAGGGACCGGAAACACCATATATTTT
CDR3aa: CAISRTGTGNTIYF

v_gene: TRBV28
abundance: NA
j_gene: TRBJ1-1
d_gene: TRBD1
CDR3nt: TGTGCCAGCAGTTCGGACAGGGGGCTGGGAAACACTGAAGCTTTCTTT
CDR3aa: CASSSDRGLGNTEAFF

v_gene: TRBV28
abundance: NA
j_gene: TRBJ2-7
d_gene: NA
CDR3nt: TGTGCCAGCAGCCTCTATTACAAGCAGTACTTC
CDR3aa: CASSLYYKQYF

v_gene: TRBV2
abundance: NA
j_gene: TRBJ2-3
d_gene: TRBD2
CDR3nt: TGTGCCAGCACGGGGGGTCTGGTAGATACGCAGTATTTT
CDR3aa: CASTGGLVDTQYF

v_gene: TRBV19
abundance: NA
j_gene: TRBJ1-2
d_gene: TRBD1
CDR3nt: TGTGCCAGTATGGGGGGACAGATCTATGGCTACACCTTC
CDR3aa: CASMGGQIYGYTF

v_gene: TRBV7-2
abundance: NA
j_gene: TRBJ1-4
d_gene: TRBD1
CDR3nt: TGTGCCAGCAGCTTAATACCGGTGACAGGGTATAATGAAAAACTGTTTTTT
CDR3aa: CASSLIPVTGYNEKLFF

v_gene: TRBV14
abundance: NA
j_gene: TRBJ2-5
d_gene: NA
CDR3nt: TGTGCCAGCAGCCAAGATCGGAGTCAATGGGGGACCCAGTACTTC
CDR3aa: CASSQDRSQWGTQYF

v_gene: TRBV10-3
abundance: NA
j_gene: TRBJ1-6
d_gene: TRBD1
CDR3nt: TGTGCCATCCGACAGGGACGGGAGTCACCCCTCCACTTT
CDR3aa: CAIRQGRESPLHF

v_gene: TRBV6-4
abundance: NA
j_gene: TRBJ2-3
d_gene: TRBD2
CDR3nt: TGTGCCAGCAGTGATAGGGCGGGGGGGCCGACAGATACGCAGTATTTT
CDR3aa: CASSDRAGGPTDTQYF

v_gene: TRBV19
abundance: NA
j_gene: TRBJ1-1
d_gene: NA
CDR3nt: TGTGCCAGTACTCCTAAAAACACTGAAGCTTTCTTT
CDR3aa: CASTPKNTEAFF

v_gene: TRBV28
abundance: NA
j_gene: TRBJ1-5
d_gene: NA
CDR3nt: TGTGCCAGCAGCTCTGCCCCGGGACTTAGCAATCAGCCCCAGCATTTT
CDR3aa: CASSSAPGLSNQPQHF

v_gene: TRBV7-8
abundance: NA
j_gene: TRBJ2-7
d_gene: NA
CDR3nt: TGTGCCAGCAGCTTAATGACAGGAGGTTCCGCCGAGCAGTACTTC
CDR3aa: CASSLMTGGSAEQYF

v_gene: TRBV27
abundance: NA
j_gene: TRBJ2-7
d_gene: NA
CDR3nt: TGTGCCAGCAGTTCGTATACTAGCTGGCCTAGCTCCTACGAGCAGTACTTC
CDR3aa: CASSSYTSWPSSYEQYF

v_gene: TRBV5-1
abundance: NA
j_gene: TRBJ2-5
d_gene: NA
CDR3nt: TGCGCCAGCAGCCGTGAACCGGGACTCAAACAAGAGACCCAGTACTTC
CDR3aa: CASSREPGLKQETQYF

v_gene: TRBV4-3
abundance: NA
j_gene: TRBJ2-2
d_gene: NA
CDR3nt: TGCGCCAGCAGCCAAGTCCCGGAAACGAACACCGGGGAGCTGTTTTTT
CDR3aa: CASSQVPETNTGELFF

v_gene: TRBV9
abundance: NA
j_gene: TRBJ2-3
d_gene: NA
CDR3nt: TGTGCCAGCAGCGTAGGGACCACGGCTGATACGCAGTATTTT
CDR3aa: CASSVGTTADTQYF

v_gene: TRBV28
abundance: NA
j_gene: TRBJ1-3
d_gene: NA
CDR3nt: TGTGCCAGCAGTCTCCAGGGTGAAGTGCACACCATATATTTT
CDR3aa: CASSLQGEVHTIYF

v_gene: TRBV29-1
abundance: NA
j_gene: TRBJ2-3
d_gene: NA
CDR3nt: TGCAGCGTTGACTCAAGCACAGATACGCAGTATTTT
CDR3aa: CSVDSSTDTQYF

v_gene: TRBV7-9
abundance: once
j_gene: TRBJ2-7
d_gene: TRBD1
CDR3nt: TGTGCCAGCAGCCTACCGGGGGACAGGGTAAACGAGCAGTACTTC
CDR3aa: CASSLPGDRVNEQYF

v_gene: TRBV5-4
abundance: NA
j_gene: TRBJ1-2
d_gene: TRBD1
CDR3nt: TGTGCCAGCAGCGCCGGGACAGATTCTAACTACACCTTC
CDR3aa: CASSAGTDSNYTF

v_gene: TRBV28
abundance: NA
j_gene: TRBJ2-5
d_gene: TRBD1
CDR3nt: TGTGCCAGCAGTTTCAGGGACAGGGGCCAAGAGACCCAGTACTTC
CDR3aa: CASSFRDRGQETQYF

v_gene: TRBV7-2
abundance: NA
j_gene: TRBJ1-2
d_gene: NA
CDR3nt: TGTGCCAGCAGCTTCGGTCCTACGGGAGACTATGGCTACACCTTC
CDR3aa: CASSFGPTGDYGYTF

v_gene: TRBV5-1
abundance: NA
j_gene: TRBJ2-7
d_gene: TRBD2
CDR3nt: TGCGCCAGCAGCTTGGCGGCTAGCGGGGGATTGTCCTACGAGCAGTACTTC
CDR3aa: CASSLAASGGLSYEQYF

v_gene: TRBV24-1
abundance: NA
j_gene: TRBJ2-1
d_gene: TRBD2
CDR3nt: TGTGCCACCAGTGATTTATTAGCGGGAGGGCAGCAGTTCTTC
CDR3aa: CATSDLLAGGQQFF

v_gene: TRBV6-5
abundance: NA
j_gene: TRBJ1-2
d_gene: NA
CDR3nt: TGTGCCAGCAGTTACGTCGGACACGGCTATGGCTACACCTTC
CDR3aa: CASSYVGHGYGYTF

v_gene: TRBV14
abundance: few
j_gene: TRBJ2-1
d_gene: NA
CDR3nt: TGTGCCAGCAGCCAAGTGCGAGGCGTTTACAATGAGCAGTTCTTC
CDR3aa: CASSQVRGVYNEQFF

v_gene: TRBV10-3
abundance: NA
j_gene: TRBJ2-1
d_gene: NA
CDR3nt: TGTGCCATCAGTGGGGGGACTTACAGTAGCTCCTACAATGAGCAGTTCTTC
CDR3aa: CAISGGTYSSSYNEQFF

v_gene: TRBV20-1
abundance: NA
j_gene: TRBJ2-3
d_gene: TRBD2
CDR3nt: TGCAGTGCTAGTGGTCCTAGCGGGGGGTGGTCAGATACGCAGTATTTT
CDR3aa: CSASGPSGGWSDTQYF

v_gene: TRBV30
abundance: NA
j_gene: TRBJ1-6
d_gene: NA
CDR3nt: TGTGCCTCCACATCTATTACAGGGAGAGATTCACCCCTCCACTTT
CDR3aa: CASTSITGRDSPLHF

v_gene: TRBV27
abundance: once
j_gene: TRBJ2-3
d_gene: TRBD2
CDR3nt: TGTGCCAGCAGACTGGCTAGCGGGAGGAGCACAGATACGCAGTATTTT
CDR3aa: CASRLASGRSTDTQYF

v_gene: TRBV4-2
abundance: NA
j_gene: TRBJ2-7
d_gene: TRBD2
CDR3nt: TGTGCCAGCAGCCAAAGCGGGGGCTACTACGAGCAGTACTTC
CDR3aa: CASSQSGGYYEQYF

v_gene: TRBV19
abundance: NA
j_gene: TRBJ1-2
d_gene: NA
CDR3nt: TGTGCCAGTAGTTCCCTTGGTCAAAAGAACTATGGCTACACCTTC
CDR3aa: CASSSLGQKNYGYTF